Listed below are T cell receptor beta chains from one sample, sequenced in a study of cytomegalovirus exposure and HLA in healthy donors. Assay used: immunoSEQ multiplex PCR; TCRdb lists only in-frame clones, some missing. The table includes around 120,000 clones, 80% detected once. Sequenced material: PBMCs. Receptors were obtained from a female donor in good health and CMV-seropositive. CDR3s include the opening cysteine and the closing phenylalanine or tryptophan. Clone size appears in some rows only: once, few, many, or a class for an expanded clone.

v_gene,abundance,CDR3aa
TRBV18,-,CASSPGSQETQYF
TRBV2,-,CASSPGGIGANVLTF
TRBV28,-,CASSSQRGAYYGYTF
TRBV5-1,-,CASSLGGSQGSEQYF
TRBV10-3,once,CAISEPGQGDQPQHF
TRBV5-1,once,CASSLLASPTKFYEQYF
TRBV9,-,CASSVVGGNEAFF
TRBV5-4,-,CASSLDQTGPGGYTF
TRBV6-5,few,CASSRQGSNQPQHF
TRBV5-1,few,CASSASTGTGGYGYTF
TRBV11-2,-,CASSSFMNTEAFF
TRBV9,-,CASSVGGRGNTIYF
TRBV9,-,CASSVEGGGHADTQYF
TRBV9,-,CASSVTDRVPNTEAFF
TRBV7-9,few,CASSPRGPETQYF
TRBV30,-,CAWSPGVGYTF
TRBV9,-,CASSPRTWTSGGSDTQYF
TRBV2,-,CATSAGPLFNEQFF
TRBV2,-,CASSEDRTTEAFF
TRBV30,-,CAWSPGQYGYTF
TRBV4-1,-,CASSRDGGYEQFF
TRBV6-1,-,CASRQGLNTEAFF
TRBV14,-,CASSQDLGQVNTEAFF
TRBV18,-,CASSPPRGETQYF
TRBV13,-,CASSLGRGTSGYEQYF
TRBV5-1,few,CASSLAGTTNTEAFF
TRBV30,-,CAWNRRGSGIAGELFF
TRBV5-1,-,CASSPATGNGYTF
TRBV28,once,CASSPAGTGPYEQYF
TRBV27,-,CASSDHRGTNSPLHF
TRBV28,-,CASSNEGANEKLFF
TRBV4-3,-,CASSQDSGWSTGELFF
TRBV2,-,CASSEAGQVNEKLFF
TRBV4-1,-,CASSQEWGATNEKLFF